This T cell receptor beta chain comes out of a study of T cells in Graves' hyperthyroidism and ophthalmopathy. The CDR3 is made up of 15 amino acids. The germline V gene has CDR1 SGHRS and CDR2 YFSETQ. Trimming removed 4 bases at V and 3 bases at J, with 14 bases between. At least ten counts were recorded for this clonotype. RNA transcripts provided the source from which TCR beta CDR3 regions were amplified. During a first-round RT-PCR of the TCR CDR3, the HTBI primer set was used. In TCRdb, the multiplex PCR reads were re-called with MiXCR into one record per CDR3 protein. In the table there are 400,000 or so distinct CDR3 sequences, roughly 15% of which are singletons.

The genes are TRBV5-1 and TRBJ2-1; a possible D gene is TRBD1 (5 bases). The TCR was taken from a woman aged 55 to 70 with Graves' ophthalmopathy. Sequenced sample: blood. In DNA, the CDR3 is TGCGCCAGCAGCCCGGCGGCAGGGTTCTACAATGAGCAGTTCTTC. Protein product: CASSPAAGFYNEQFF. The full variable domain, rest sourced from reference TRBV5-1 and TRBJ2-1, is KAGVTQTPRYLIKTRGQQVTLSCSPISGHRSVSWYQQTPGQGLQFLFEYFSETQRNKGNFPGRFSGRQFSNSRSEMNVSTLELGDSALYLCASSPAAGFYNEQFFGPGTRLTVL.